This TCR beta chain was retrieved from a study of blood T cell repertoires in COVID-19. For the study at large: Whether acute or convalescent, the COVID-19 samples came from the United States, Italy and Spain. T cells, B-cell-depleted T cells, or PBMCs supplied cDNA or gDNA.

Original data processing: Amplified reference gene primers provided the basis for estimating nucleated cell counts. Produced via immunoSEQ multiplex PCR; TCRdb's table is partial and in-frame only. V, J and clone size were drawn from that table, and D and trimming were deduced from the DNA. The profile covers about 280,000 clones, with around 90% appearing a single time and roughly 9% taken by the ten largest. The V gene lost 3 bases and the J gene lost 7 bases, with 8 bases spanning the gap. The CDR3 has 12 residues. Germline V gene lookup returns CDR1 SGHRS and CDR2 YFSETQ. In this sample, this clone turned up once.

Material: peripheral blood. The chain is built from TRBV5-1 and TRBJ2-1; D is unresolved. The TCR was taken from a man aged 18 to 35 with active or convalescent COVID-19. The DNA of the CDR3 is TGCGCCAGCAGCTCGTATTTAAATGAGCAGTTCTTC. Encoded protein: CASSSYLNEQFF.